The rows below give T cell receptor beta chains drawn from one sample of a study of blood T cell repertoires in COVID-19. Sequenced by immunoSEQ multiplex PCR; TCRdb stores in-frame clones only, minus some. This sample yields some 410,000 clones, of which 88% are seen a single time; approximately 1% belongs to the top ten. Sequencing was done on a sample of PBMCs or T cells enriched from blood (not recorded which). The receptors were sampled from a woman aged 25 to 39 with acute COVID-19. The CDR3 runs from the conserved cysteine through the conserved F or W. The D gene is left open where the match is weak. Clone size is stated in some rows and not others, as once, few, many or a class when expanded.

NA | TRBD1 | TRBJ1-2 | TRBV10-3 | CAAETGTGFHGYTF | TGTGCCGCAGAAACCGGGACAGGGTTCCATGGCTACACCTTC
NA | TRBD1 | TRBJ2-2 | TRBV5-1 | CASSSGQGGTGELFF | TGCGCCAGCAGCTCCGGACAGGGGGGGACCGGGGAGCTGTTTTTT
few | NA | TRBJ1-6 | TRBV29-1 | CSASGANGNSPLHF | TGCAGCGCCTCAGGGGCAAATGGGAATTCACCCCTCCACTTT
NA | TRBD1 | TRBJ1-3 | TRBV3-1/TRBV3-2 | CASSHGTGTFSGNTIYF | TGTGCCAGCAGCCATGGGACAGGGACTTTCTCTGGAAACACCATATATTTT
NA | NA | TRBJ1-2 | TRBV11-2 | CASSLEAVGISYTF | TGTGCCAGCAGCTTAGAGGCGGTCGGAATTTCCTACACCTTC
once | TRBD2 | TRBJ2-3 | TRBV27 | CASSITAGADTQYF | TGTGCCAGCAGTATCACCGCGGGAGCAGATACGCAGTATTTT
NA | NA | TRBJ2-1 | TRBV9 | CASSVVADPYNEQFF | TGTGCCAGCAGCGTAGTGGCAGATCCCTACAATGAGCAGTTCTTC
NA | TRBD2 | TRBJ2-2 | TRBV27 | CASSLGGTGELFF | TGTGCCAGCAGTTTGGGGGGGACCGGGGAGCTGTTTTTT
once | NA | TRBJ2-5 | TRBV5-1 | CASSSTAAGETQYF | TGCGCCAGCAGCTCGACCGCGGCGGGGGAGACCCAGTACTTC
NA | TRBD1 | TRBJ1-4 | TRBV4-1 | CASSPSTRGRTNEKLFF | TGCGCCAGCAGCCCCTCAACCAGGGGGCGAACTAATGAAAAACTGTTTTTT
NA | TRBD2 | TRBJ2-6 | TRBV9 | CASSVGGAGSGANVLTF | TGTGCCAGCAGCGTAGGGGGAGCGGGGAGTGGGGCCAACGTCCTGACTTTC
NA | TRBD2 | TRBJ2-3 | TRBV10-1 | CASSDGMGSGGRTDTQYF | TGCGCCAGCAGTGATGGGATGGGTAGCGGGGGCCGCACAGATACGCAGTATTTT
NA | NA | TRBJ2-7 | TRBV21-1 | CASSKDGGASYEQYF | TGTGCCAGCAGCAAAGATGGGGGGGCCTCCTACGAGCAGTACTTC
NA | NA | TRBJ1-4 | TRBV19 | CASSKTATNEKLFF | TGTGCCAGTAGTAAGACAGCAACTAATGAAAAACTGTTTTTT
NA | TRBD1 | TRBJ1-1 | TRBV18 | CASSGDSMNTEAFF | TGTGCCAGCTCAGGGGACAGCATGAACACTGAAGCTTTCTTT
NA | TRBD2 | TRBJ2-7 | TRBV27 | CASSLGGLAIYEQYF | TGTGCCAGCAGTTTAGGTGGACTAGCGATCTACGAGCAGTACTTC
NA | NA | TRBJ1-2 | TRBV29-1 | CSAVRGTNYGYTF | TGCAGCGCCGTACGCGGGACTAACTATGGCTACACCTTC
NA | NA | TRBJ2-3 | TRBV7-3 | CASSESGAAGLTDTQYF | TGTGCCAGCTCTGAATCGGGAGCGGCGGGGCTCACAGATACGCAGTATTTT
NA | NA | TRBJ1-3 | TRBV2 | CASSVPGSVSSGNTIYF | TGTGCCAGCAGTGTTCCGGGGTCAGTGAGCTCTGGAAACACCATATATTTT
NA | NA | TRBJ1-4 | TRBV5-1 | CASSPQGVGEKLFF | TGCGCCAGCAGCCCACAGGGAGTCGGTGAAAAACTGTTTTTT
NA | NA | TRBJ2-7 | TRBV10-2 | CASREQSSYEQYF | TGCGCCAGCAGGGAACAGAGCTCCTACGAGCAGTACTTC
NA | TRBD1 | TRBJ2-2 | TRBV25-1 | CASRTTGVTGELFF | TGTGCCAGCCGAACGACAGGGGTGACCGGGGAGCTGTTTTTT
NA | TRBD1 | TRBJ2-7 | TRBV19 | CASSSHRDRGLYEQYF | TGTGCCAGTAGTAGCCACCGGGACAGGGGGCTCTACGAGCAGTACTTC
NA | TRBD1 | TRBJ1-3 | TRBV9 | CASSMGQGFAYSGNTIYF | TGTGCCAGCAGCATGGGACAGGGGTTCGCCTACTCTGGAAACACCATATATTTT
NA | TRBD1 | TRBJ1-1 | TRBV6-5 | CASSLEDRGNTEAFF | TGTGCCAGCAGTCTCGAGGACAGGGGGAACACTGAAGCTTTCTTT
NA | TRBD1 | TRBJ1-2 | TRBV5-1 | CASSSGQGNYGYTF | TGCGCCAGCAGCTCGGGACAGGGGAACTATGGCTACACCTTC
NA | TRBD1 | TRBJ1-2 | TRBV5-1 | CASSDGDRGLSGYTF | TGCGCCAGCAGCGACGGGGACAGGGGGCTCTCTGGCTACACCTTC
NA | NA | TRBJ2-1 | TRBV29-1 | CSVAGKASPYNEQFF | TGCAGCGTCGCAGGGAAGGCGAGTCCCTACAATGAGCAGTTCTTC
NA | NA | TRBJ1-1 | TRBV3-1/TRBV3-2 | CASSHRDKAEAFF | TGTGCCAGCAGCCACCGAGACAAAGCTGAAGCTTTCTTT
NA | NA | TRBJ1-3 | TRBV11-2 | CASSLYSGNTIYF | TGTGCCAGCAGCCTCTACTCTGGAAACACCATATATTTT
NA | TRBD1 | TRBJ1-1 | TRBV18 | CASSPVLTGGLSEAFF | TGTGCCAGCTCACCCGTACTTACAGGGGGCTTGTCTGAAGCTTTCTTT
NA | TRBD2 | TRBJ2-3 | TRBV7-6 | CASSPGSHIAGGLDTQYF | TGTGCCAGCAGCCCAGGATCCCATATAGCGGGGGGCCTGGATACGCAGTATTTT
NA | NA | TRBJ1-2 | TRBV30 | CAQGTNYGYTF | TGTGCCCAGGGAACTAACTATGGCTACACCTTC
NA | TRBD1 | TRBJ1-2 | TRBV7-2 | CASSLEGTGSYGYTF | TGTGCCAGCAGCTTAGAGGGGACAGGCAGCTATGGCTACACCTTC
NA | NA | TRBJ1-5 | TRBV21-1 | CASSREGPNQPQHF | TGTGCCAGCAGCAGAGAGGGCCCCAATCAGCCCCAGCATTTT
few | TRBD2 | TRBJ2-3 | TRBV5-4 | CASSSSGGAGDTQYF | TGTGCCAGCAGCTCAAGCGGGGGGGCCGGGGATACGCAGTATTTT
NA | TRBD2 | TRBJ2-5 | TRBV10-1 | CASAGGSLGETQYF | TGCGCCTCTGCGGGGGGCTCGTTGGGAGAGACCCAGTACTTC
NA | TRBD1 | TRBJ2-7 | TRBV7-9 | CASSFQRQGDEQYF | TGTGCCAGCAGCTTTCAAAGACAGGGGGACGAGCAGTACTTC
NA | NA | TRBJ1-1 | TRBV5-1 | CASSLVLQGSENTEAFF | TGCGCCAGCAGCTTGGTCCTACAGGGAAGTGAGAACACTGAAGCTTTCTTT
NA | TRBD1 | TRBJ1-2 | TRBV7-2 | CASSLAPPTGPHGYTF | TGTGCCAGCAGCTTAGCGCCCCCGACAGGGCCCCATGGCTACACCTTC
NA | NA | TRBJ1-1 | TRBV11-3 | CASSLETARNTEAFF | TGTGCCAGCAGCTTGGAGACAGCTAGGAACACTGAAGCTTTCTTT
NA | TRBD2 | TRBJ2-3 | TRBV5-1 | CASSLMSRGGTDTQYF | TGCGCCAGCAGCTTGATGTCCCGGGGGGGTACAGATACGCAGTATTTT
NA | TRBD1 | TRBJ1-6 | TRBV19 | CASSRDRGRSYNSPLHF | TGTGCCAGTAGCCGGGACAGGGGGCGATCCTATAATTCACCCCTCCACTTT
NA | NA | TRBJ2-5 | TRBV30 | CAWSRGLAETQYF | TGTGCCTGGAGCCGGGGGTTGGCGGAGACCCAGTACTTC
NA | NA | TRBJ2-1 | TRBV9 | CASSVGSGASSYNEQFF | TGTGCCAGCAGCGTAGGTTCAGGGGCCTCAAGTTACAATGAGCAGTTCTTC
NA | NA | TRBJ1-5 | TRBV4-3 | CASSQDTSLGQPQHF | TGCGCCAGCAGCCAAGATACCTCTCTCGGTCAGCCCCAGCATTTT